The 5 T cell receptor beta chains below were found in one sample sequenced in a study of cytomegalovirus exposure and HLA in healthy donors. Assay: immunoSEQ multiplex PCR; the TCRdb copy retains only in-frame clones and omits some. The repertoire has 100,000 to 150,000 clones, 86% of them found once; the top ten carry 4.5% to 6%. Specimen: PBMCs. These receptors originate from a man aged 18 to 29 in good health and CMV-seronegative.

This clone was detected many times. CDR3 amino acids: CASSDRGYRGQPQHF. CDR3 bases: TGTGCCAGCAGTGATCGAGGCTACCGCGGTCAGCCCCAGCATTTT. The chain joins TRBV2 to TRBJ1-5; no clear D gene. The V gene lost 3 bases and the J gene lost 6 bases, with 15 bases spanning the gap. CDR3 size: 15 residues. Germline V gives CDR1 SNHLY, CDR2 FYNNEI.

This sequence joins TRBV29-1 and TRBJ1-1, with D possibly TRBD1 on 5 matching bases. Per germline, CDR1 SQVTM and CDR2 ANQGSEA. Trimming removed 0 bases from V and 5 bases from J, with 16 bases in between. There are 15 residues in the CDR3. For the CDR3, the DNA is TGCAGCGTTGAAGAGGTGCGGGGGGGAAGGACTGAAGCTTTCTTT. Its translation is CSVEEVRGGRTEAFF. The whole variable domain, filled in from reference TRBV29-1 and TRBJ1-1, reads SAVISQKPSRDICQRGTSLTIQCQVDSQVTMMFWYRQQPGQSLTLIATANQGSEATYESGFVIDKFPISRPNLTFSTLTVSNMSPEDSSIYLCSVEEVRGGRTEAFFGQGTRLTVV.

The rearrangement joins TRBV7-9 to TRBJ2-1; D gene ambiguous. CDR1 and CDR2 (germline): SEHNR, FQNEAQ (reference sequence). Trimming pared 0 bases from V and 4 bases from J, leaving 4 bases between. The CDR3 is 13 amino acids. CDR3 coding DNA: TGTGCCAGCAGCTTAGCGCGATACAATGAGCAGTTCTTC. This sequence encodes CASSLARYNEQFF.

V gene TRBV19 combines with J gene TRBJ2-7, with 7 bases matching TRBD2. Germline CDR1 LNHDA, CDR2 SQIVND (reference sequence). This CDR3 spans 14 amino acids. V lost 1 base and J lost 6; bases outside the gene matches: 6. CDR3 loop: CASSIGSREVEQYF. Written as DNA, the CDR3 is TGTGCCAGTAGTATAGGATCCCGGGAGGTCGAGCAGTACTTC.

In its sample, this clone was seen once. The chain is built from TRBV7-2 and TRBJ2-3; a possible D gene is TRBD1 (6 bases). This CDR3 spans 18 amino acids. The germline CDR1 and CDR2 sequences are SGHTA and FQGNSA. Trimming took 2 bases from V and 2 from J, leaving 20 bases between them. CDR3 sequence (DNA): TGTGCCAGCAGCTTATCGGCGAACCTTCCGGGACACACAGATACGCAGTATTTT. This sequence encodes CASSLSANLPGHTDTQYF.